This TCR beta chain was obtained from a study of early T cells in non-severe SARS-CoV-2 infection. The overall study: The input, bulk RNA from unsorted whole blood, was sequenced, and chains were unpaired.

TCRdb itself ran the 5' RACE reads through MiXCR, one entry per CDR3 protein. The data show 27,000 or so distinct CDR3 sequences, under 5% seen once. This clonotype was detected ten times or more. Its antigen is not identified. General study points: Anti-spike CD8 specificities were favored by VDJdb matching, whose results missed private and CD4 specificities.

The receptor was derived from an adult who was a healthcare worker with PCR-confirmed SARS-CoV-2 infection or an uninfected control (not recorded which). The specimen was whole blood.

This CDR3 is CAWRRPSEGTQYF. The CDR3 coding sequence is TGTGCCTGGAGGAGGCCTAGTGAGGGCACGCAGTATTTT. The rearrangement links TRBV30 to TRBJ2-3, with a weak D call TRBD2 (5 bases). Trimming removed 3 bases at V and 9 bases at J, with 16 bases between. This CDR3 is 13 amino acids long. CDR1 GTSNPN and CDR2 SVGIG come from the germline V gene (reference sequence).